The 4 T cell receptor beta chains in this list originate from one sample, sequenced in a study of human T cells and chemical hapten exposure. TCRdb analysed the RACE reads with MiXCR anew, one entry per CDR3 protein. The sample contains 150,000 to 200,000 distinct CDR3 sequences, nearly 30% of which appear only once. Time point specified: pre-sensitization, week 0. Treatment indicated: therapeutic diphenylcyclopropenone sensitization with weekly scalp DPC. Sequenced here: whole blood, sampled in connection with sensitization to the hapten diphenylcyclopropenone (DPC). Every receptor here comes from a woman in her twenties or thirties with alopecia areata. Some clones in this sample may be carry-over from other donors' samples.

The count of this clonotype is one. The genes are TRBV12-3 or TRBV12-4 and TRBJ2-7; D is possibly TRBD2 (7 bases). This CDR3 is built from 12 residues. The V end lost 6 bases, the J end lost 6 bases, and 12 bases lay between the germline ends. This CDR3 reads CASSRAGAEQYF. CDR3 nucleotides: TGTGCCAGCAGCCGCGCGGGGGCCGAGCAGTACTTC.

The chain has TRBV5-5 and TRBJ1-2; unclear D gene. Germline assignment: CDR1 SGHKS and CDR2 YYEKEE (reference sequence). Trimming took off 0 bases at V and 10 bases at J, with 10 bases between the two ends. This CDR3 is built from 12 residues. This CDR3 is CASSLGTIAYTF. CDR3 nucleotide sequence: TGTGCCAGCAGCTTGGGGACGATCGCCTACACCTTC.

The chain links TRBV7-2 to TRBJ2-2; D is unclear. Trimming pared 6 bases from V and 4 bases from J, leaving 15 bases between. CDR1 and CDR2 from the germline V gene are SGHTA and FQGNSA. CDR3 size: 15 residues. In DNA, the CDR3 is TGTGCCAGCAGAACCGCCTCCGCTTCCACCGGGGAGCTGTTTTTT. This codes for CASRTASASTGELFF.

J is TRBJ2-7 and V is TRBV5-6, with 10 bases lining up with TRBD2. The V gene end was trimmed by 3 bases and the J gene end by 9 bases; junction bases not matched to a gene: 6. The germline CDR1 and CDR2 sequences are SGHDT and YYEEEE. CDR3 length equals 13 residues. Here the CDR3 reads CASSSTSGQWQYF. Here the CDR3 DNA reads TGTGCCAGCAGCTCGACTAGCGGGCAATGGCAGTACTTC.